The rows below give T cell receptor beta chains drawn from one sample of a study of blood T cells in healthy people across ages. MiXCR, run by TCRdb on the 5' RACE reads, gives a single entry per CDR3 protein. Here the sample spans about 540,000 distinct CDR3 sequences, more than 20% being singletons. These data were also reused for a study on T cells of mothers and their children.

The sample consisted of blood. These receptors were obtained from a boy between 10 and 17 years old in good health. CDR3s include the opening cysteine and the closing phenylalanine or tryptophan. A D gene is named only where the DNA matches it firmly. The size entry is marked missing in some rows and otherwise reads once, few, many or a size class.

J gene	D gene	clone size	V gene	CDR3 protein	CDR3 DNA
TRBJ1-2	-	-	TRBV5-4	CASSLRGAQGYGYTF	TGTGCCAGCAGCTTGCGGGGGGCGCAGGGCTATGGCTACACCTTC
TRBJ1-2	-	-	TRBV29-1	CSEVSNYSYTF	TGCAGCGAAGTGTCTAACTATAGCTACACCTTC
TRBJ1-2	-	few	TRBV5-1	CASSLEVRGYTF	TGCGCCAGCAGCTTGGAAGTACGCGGCTACACCTTC
TRBJ2-5	-	-	TRBV20-1	CSALPGGIQETQYF	TGCAGTGCCCTCCCGGGCGGGATCCAAGAGACCCAGTACTTC
TRBJ2-7	TRBD1	-	TRBV2	CASIRDRPYEQYF	TGTGCCAGCATAAGGGACAGGCCCTACGAGCAGTACTTC
TRBJ2-1	-	many	TRBV29-1	CSVEGFQSARGNEQFF	TGCAGCGTTGAAGGATTTCAGAGTGCCCGCGGCAATGAGCAGTTCTTC
TRBJ2-7	-	few	TRBV15	CATNPDGTYEQYF	TGTGCCACCAACCCGGACGGAACCTACGAGCAGTACTTC
TRBJ1-2	-	few	TRBV25-1	CASSDSRGGATGAF	TGTGCCAGCAGTGACTCCCGAGGGGGGGCGACAGGCGCTTTC
TRBJ2-1	-	once	TRBV6-2/TRBV6-3	CASNRNGGNNEQFF	TGTGCCAGCAACCGAAATGGAGGGAACAATGAGCAGTTCTTC
TRBJ1-5	-	few	TRBV20-1	CSAPGPGPNQPQHF	TGCAGTGCCCCAGGGCCTGGACCCAATCAGCCCCAGCATTTT
TRBJ2-2	TRBD2	-	TRBV4-3	CASSQDVGLATGELFF	TGCGCCAGCAGCCAAGATGTGGGACTAGCTACCGGGGAGCTGTTTTTT
TRBJ2-7	TRBD2	-	TRBV4-3	CASSQKRAGVEGEQYF	TGCGCCAGCAGCCAAAAAAGAGCGGGAGTGGAGGGGGAGCAGTACTTC
TRBJ2-1	-	-	TRBV14	CASSQFPGSEQFF	TGTGCCAGCAGCCAATTCCCCGGATCTGAGCAGTTCTTC
TRBJ1-4	TRBD1	-	TRBV28	CASSPTGKMKKLFF	TGTGCCAGCAGCCCGACAGGGAAAATGAAAAAACTGTTTTTT
TRBJ2-7	-	few	TRBV20-1	CSASARWDMSEQYF	TGCAGTGCTAGCGCGAGGTGGGACATGAGCGAGCAGTACTTC
TRBJ1-1	-	-	TRBV25-1	CASRNLGGTEAFF	TGTGCCAGCAGAAATTTAGGCGGCACTGAAGCTTTCTTT
TRBJ2-5	-	many	TRBV4-3	CASSQDSRGMRETQYF	TGCGCCAGCAGCCAAGATTCTCGGGGTATGCGAGAGACCCAGTACTTC
TRBJ1-3	-	few	TRBV7-2	CASSLARGSGNTIYF	TGTGCCAGCAGCTTAGCTAGGGGGTCGGGAAACACCATATATTTT
TRBJ2-3	TRBD2	-	TRBV7-2	CASSPLAGGMDTQYF	TGTGCCAGCAGCCCTTTAGCGGGAGGGATGGATACGCAGTATTTT
TRBJ2-7	-	-	TRBV7-9	CASSLIGTAGAYEQYF	TGTGCCAGCAGCTTAATAGGGACGGCGGGCGCCTACGAGCAGTACTTC
TRBJ2-3	TRBD1	-	TRBV12-3/TRBV12-4	CASSSKPGGMSTDTQYF	TGTGCCAGCAGTTCGAAACCAGGGGGTATGAGCACAGATACGCAGTATTTT
TRBJ1-1	TRBD1	-	TRBV6-5	CASSYGAGGTEAFF	TGTGCCAGCAGTTACGGGGCAGGGGGCACTGAAGCTTTCTTT
TRBJ1-1	TRBD1	few	TRBV6-2/TRBV6-3	CASSYGQGVRNTEAFF	TGTGCCAGCAGTTACGGGCAGGGGGTGAGGAACACTGAAGCTTTCTTT
TRBJ1-2	-	-	TRBV7-2	CASSSRPVEEKYGYTF	TGTGCCAGCAGCTCCAGACCTGTTGAGGAAAAATATGGCTACACCTTC
TRBJ2-4	-	few	TRBV9	CASSVGEVAKNIQYF	TGTGCCAGCAGCGTAGGGGAAGTAGCCAAAAACATTCAGTACTTC
TRBJ2-7	TRBD2	-	TRBV20-1	CSGLAGGPSYEQYF	TGCAGTGGATTAGCGGGAGGGCCGTCCTACGAGCAGTACTTC
TRBJ2-7	-	-	TRBV28	CASNFESSYEQYF	TGTGCCAGCAATTTCGAATCATCCTACGAGCAGTACTTC
TRBJ2-1	-	-	TRBV27	CASSPQRRLNEQFF	TGTGCCAGCAGTCCGCAAAGGAGACTCAATGAGCAGTTCTTC
TRBJ2-5	-	-	TRBV5-1	CARTGPQETQYF	TGCGCCAGGACAGGTCCGCAAGAGACCCAGTACTTC
TRBJ2-4	-	-	TRBV7-2	CASSFKAGYIQYF	TGTGCCAGCAGCTTCAAGGCGGGGTACATTCAGTACTTC
TRBJ2-3	-	once	TRBV20-1	CSAEGNTDTQYF	TGCAGTGCCGAGGGGAACACAGATACGCAGTATTTT
TRBJ2-3	-	many	TRBV7-2	CASSSRLDTQYF	TGTGCCAGCAGCTCTCGCTTGGATACGCAGTATTTT
TRBJ2-7	-	-	TRBV20-1	CSASGFTYEQYF	TGCAGTGCCAGCGGGTTTACCTACGAGCAGTACTTC
TRBJ2-7	TRBD1	many	TRBV5-1	CASTKGQGLYEQYF	TGCGCCAGCACCAAAGGACAGGGACTGTACGAGCAGTACTTC
TRBJ2-3	-	-	TRBV10-2	CASSLGGEGDTQYF	TGCGCCAGCAGCCTGGGGGGTGAGGGGGATACGCAGTATTTT